This TCR beta chain emerged from a study of CD4 T cells in relation to SARS-CoV-2 and coronaviruses. The wider study: TCR beta CDR3s were sequenced after roughly nine-day antigen culture of PBMCs. The negative reference was HIV-1 Nef peptide pool or peptide-free culture. General study points: Around two thirds of donors had memory CD4+ clonotypes crossrecognizing SARS-CoV-2 and common cold coronavirus spike. SARS-CoV-2-driven expansion was significantly weaker in crossreactive than monoreactive clones.

Profiled with immunoSEQ multiplex PCR; TCRdb holds only in-frame clones, not every one. The sample contains roughly 18,000 clones, 77% of which appear only once. The unexposed donors gave CD4+ T cells in 2011-2018, prior to COVID-19. CD4+ T cells were isolated from the cells after around eleven days of culture. Between the trimmed V and J ends, which lost 0 bases and 3 bases, there was a span of 13 bases. Per germline, CDR1 SGHTS and CDR2 YDEGEE. This CDR3 comprises 15 residues. As to this clone: Its specificity is unknown.

Sequencing was carried out using CD4+ T cells from PBMCs, cultured in vitro. The V gene is TRBV5-8, the J gene TRBJ2-7; TRBD1 is a possible D gene (5 bases). The receptor's source is a human donor in good health. The DNA of the CDR3 is TGTGCCAGCAGCTTGGGTCTCCGCAGGGACTACGAGCAGTACTTC. This gives the protein CASSLGLRRDYEQYF.